Below, 14 T cell receptor beta chains from the same sample are listed, as sequenced in a study of T cells in Graves' hyperthyroidism and ophthalmopathy. Amplified regions were TCR beta CDR3 sequences from RNA transcripts. With the HTBI primer set, the TCR CDR3 went through a first round of RT-PCR. TCRdb re-called the multiplex PCR reads through MiXCR, storing one row per CDR3 protein. The repertoire consists of a few hundred thousand distinct CDR3 sequences, with around 15% occurring once and the leading ten covering approximately 14%. Sample: blood. These receptors came from a middle-aged woman with Graves' hyperthyroidism.

This clonotype was recorded many times. The J gene is TRBJ2-1, the V gene TRBV10-1; 13 nucleotides agree with TRBD2. With V trimmed by 5 bases and J by 7 bases, 8 bases remained unmatched. CDR1 is WNHNN and CDR2 is SYGVQD in the germline V gene (reference sequence). CDR3 size: 16 residues. CDR3 in amino acids: CASSSPGTSGKNEQFF. CDR3 bases: TGCGCCAGCAGTTCCCCGGGGACTAGCGGGAAAAATGAGCAGTTCTTC.

Many counts were recorded for this clonotype. The chain has TRBV6-1 and TRBJ1-5; possibly TRBD1 for D (5 bases). CDR3 length: 15 residues. The V end was cut by 7 bases, the J end by 1 base, with 14 bases between. Germline-derived CDR1 and CDR2 are MNHNS and SASEGT. The CDR3 nucleotides are TGTGCCAGCACCCGAGCTGGGGGAAGCAATCAGCCCCAGCATTTT. This translates into CASTRAGGSNQPQHF.

At least ten counts were recorded for this clonotype. This chain uses TRBV27 with TRBJ1-2, with D hard to call. The germline gives CDR1 MNHEY, CDR2 SMNVEV (reference sequence). V shed 5 bases and J shed 4 bases, with 17 bases lying between them. This CDR3 has 15 residues. CDR3 protein: CASSPREGQIYGYTF. The CDR3 DNA follows: TGTGCCAGCAGTCCCCGTGAAGGGCAGATCTATGGCTACACCTTC.

The CDR3 sequence: CASRPLAGELYNEQFF. CDR3 DNA: TGTGCCAGCAGGCCCCTAGCGGGGGAACTCTACAATGAGCAGTTCTTC. The chain has TRBV7-9 and TRBJ2-1, with 10 bases matching TRBD2. This CDR3 is 16 amino acids long. CDR1 and CDR2 (germline): SEHNR, FQNEAQ (reference sequence). The V gene end was trimmed by 6 bases and the J gene end by 3 bases; junction bases not matched to a gene: 8.

The table lists this clonotype with many counts. This rearrangement joins TRBV5-1 to TRBJ2-3; 10 nucleotides line up with TRBD2. The CDR3 contains 15 residues. Trimming removed 5 bases from V and 3 bases from J; junction bases left unmatched: 6. Germline CDR1 reads SGHRS; CDR2 reads YFSETQ. The CDR3 protein is CASRTSGIPTDTQYF. The CDR3 region has the DNA TGCGCCAGCAGAACTAGCGGGATACCGACAGATACGCAGTATTTT.

The chain employs TRBV7-3 and TRBJ2-1, with 14 bases aligning to TRBD2. This CDR3 is 16 amino acids long. Germline V gene sequence: CDR1 SGHTA, CDR2 FQGTGA. V lost 5 bases and J lost 13; bases outside the gene matches: 13. The CDR3 spells CASSPHTGLAGVGQFF. CDR3 nucleotides: TGTGCCAGCAGCCCCCACACGGGACTAGCGGGAGTCGGACAGTTCTTC.

This clonotype has ten or more counts. CDR3 loop: CASSLAAGGQEQFF. The CDR3 DNA follows: TGTGCCAGCAGCTTGGCGGCGGGGGGCCAGGAGCAGTTCTTC. V is TRBV5-6 and J is TRBJ2-1; TRBD2 matches at 8 bases. V trimming: 0 bases; J trimming: 10 bases; junction bases outside the gene matches: 6. CDR3 length: 14 amino acids. Germline CDR1 SGHDT, CDR2 YYEEEE.

This clonotype has just a few counts. This rearrangement joins TRBV12-3 or TRBV12-4 to TRBJ1-1; possibly TRBD1 for D (5 bases). V gave up 7 bases and J gave up 7 bases, with 16 bases separating them. The CDR3 totals 13 residues. For the CDR3, the DNA is TGTGCCAGCATTGAGGTAGGGAGGGGTGAAGCTTTCTTT. Translating it yields CASIEVGRGEAFF.

J is TRBJ2-1 and V is TRBV19; 12 bases are shared with TRBD1. Germline V gene sequence: CDR1 LNHDA, CDR2 SQIVND (reference sequence). The CDR3 is 16 residues long. V lost 6 bases to trimming and J lost 6 bases; unmatched junction nucleotides: 9. The CDR3 sequence is CASSLQGQGAGNEQFF. CDR3 nucleotides: TGTGCCAGTAGCCTACAGGGACAGGGGGCGGGCAATGAGCAGTTCTTC.

This chain joins TRBV20-1 and TRBJ2-1; 9 nucleotides match TRBD2. The J call is uncertain, as TRBJ2-7 better fits the DNA end. The germline gives CDR1 DFQATT, CDR2 SNEGSKA (reference sequence). The CDR3 extends over 15 amino acids. The CDR3 region has the DNA TGCAGTGCTAGAGGGGTAGCGGGAGCCTACAATGAGCAGTACTTC. Protein sequence: CSARGVAGAYNEQYF.

The V gene is TRBV12-3 or TRBV12-4, the J gene TRBJ2-7; 9 nucleotides match TRBD1. Trimming cost V 5 bases and J 2 bases; bases outside gene matches: 7. This CDR3 has 15 amino acids. For the CDR3, the DNA is TGTGCCAGCAGTACCGGGACAGGGTATCCCTACGAGCAGTACTTC. Translating it yields CASSTGTGYPYEQYF.

This clonotype was seen a handful of times. The chain has TRBV9 and TRBJ2-6, with 8 nucleotides matching TRBD2. After removal of 4 bases from V and 0 bases from J, the junction contained 21 bases not matched to a gene. CDR1 and CDR2 (germline): SGDLS, YYNGEE. This CDR3 has 22 residues. The CDR3 region has the DNA TGTGCCAGCAGCAACCTTATCGCCCCAACTAGCGGTCCTCGCTCTGGGGCCAACGTCCTGACTTTC. This sequence encodes CASSNLIAPTSGPRSGANVLTF.

At least ten counts were recorded for this clonotype. V is TRBV2 and J is TRBJ1-1, with D possibly matching TRBD1 (5 bases). The CDR3 sequence is 14 residues long. Germline CDR1 and CDR2: SNHLY and FYNNEI. With 6 bases removed from V and 2 bases from J, the gap between germline ends came to 13 bases. CDR3 residues: CASRIGDRNTEAFF. Written as DNA, the CDR3 is TGTGCCAGCAGAATAGGGGATAGAAACACTGAAGCTTTCTTT. The full variable domain, in which reference TRBV2 and TRBJ1-1 provide the parts outside the CDR3, is EPEVTQTPSHQVTQMGQEVILRCVPISNHLYFYWYRQILGQKVEFLVSFYNNEISEKSEIFDDQFSVERPDGSNFTLKIRSTKLEDSAMYFCASRIGDRNTEAFFGQGTRLTVV.

This clonotype was observed a handful of times. At one of its ends the junction is not consistent with the germline gene, which may arise from a read error. The chain links TRBV5-1 to TRBJ2-1; 9 bases are shared with TRBD2. Germline V gives CDR1 SGHRS, CDR2 YFSETQ. The CDR3 length is 15 residues. CDR3: CASSPGTSPPMRQFF. In nucleotides, the CDR3 is TGTGCCAGCAGCCCGGGGACTAGCCCCCCAATGCGACAGTTCTTC. The full variable domain, in which reference TRBV5-1 and TRBJ2-1 provide the parts outside the CDR3, is KAGVTQTPRYLIKTRGQQVTLSCSPISGHRSVSWYQQTPGQGLQFLFEYFSETQRNKGNFPGRFSGRQFSNSRSEMNVSTLELGDSALYLCASSPGTSPPMRQFFGPGTRLTVL.